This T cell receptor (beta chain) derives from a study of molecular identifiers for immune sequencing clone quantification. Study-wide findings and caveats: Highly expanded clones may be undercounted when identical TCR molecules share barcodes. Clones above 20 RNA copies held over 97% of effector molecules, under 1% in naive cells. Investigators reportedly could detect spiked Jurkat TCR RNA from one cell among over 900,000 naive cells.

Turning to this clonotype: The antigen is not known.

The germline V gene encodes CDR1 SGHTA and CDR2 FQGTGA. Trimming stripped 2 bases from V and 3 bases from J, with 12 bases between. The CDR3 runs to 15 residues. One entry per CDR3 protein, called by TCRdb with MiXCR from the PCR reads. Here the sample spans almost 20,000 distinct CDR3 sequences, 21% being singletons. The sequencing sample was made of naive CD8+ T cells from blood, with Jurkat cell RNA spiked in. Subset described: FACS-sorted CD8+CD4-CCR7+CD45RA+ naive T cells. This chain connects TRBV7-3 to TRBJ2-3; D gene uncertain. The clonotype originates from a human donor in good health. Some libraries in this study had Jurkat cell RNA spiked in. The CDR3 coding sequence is TGTGCCAGCAGCTTATCCTCGATAGGGACAGATACGCAGTATTTT. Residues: CASSLSSIGTDTQYF.